A selection of T cell receptor beta chains follows, all from one sample in a study of T-cell reconstitution after alpha-beta-depleted transplantation in children. In TCRdb, the PCR reads were re-called with MiXCR into one record per CDR3 protein. The data show about 230,000 distinct CDR3 sequences, approximately 12% seen once. Specimen: PBMCs from the stem cell graft donor, collected from the stem cell graft. All receptors derive from a human donor who donated a stem cell graft to a child with acute lymphoblastic leukemia. CDR3s include the opening cysteine and the closing phenylalanine or tryptophan. D genes are given only for firm matches. Rows give clone size only sometimes, using once, few, many, or a class for an expanded clone.

J	D	length	size	V	CDR3	DNA
TRBJ1-5	NA	13	many	TRBV12-3/TRBV12-4	CASRYGGNQPQHF	TGTGCCAGCAGATACGGGGGGAATCAGCCCCAGCATTTT
TRBJ1-6	NA	14	many	TRBV7-9	CASSPDLSSSPLHF	TGTGCCAGCAGTCCAGACCTAAGCAGCTCACCCCTCCACTTT
TRBJ2-3	NA	14	many	TRBV5-1	CASSLSGRTDTQYF	TGCGCCAGCAGCTTATCGGGGAGAACAGATACGCAGTATTTT
TRBJ1-1	NA	14	NA	TRBV30	CAWSSGPLDTEAFF	TGTGCCTGGAGTTCCGGGCCGCTCGACACTGAAGCTTTCTTT
TRBJ1-1	NA	11	many	TRBV12-3/TRBV12-4	CASSPSGEAFF	TGTGCCAGCAGTCCCTCGGGGGAAGCTTTCTTT
TRBJ2-6	TRBD1	15	many	TRBV6-1	CASGTGGSGANVLTF	TGTGCCAGTGGGACAGGGGGCTCTGGGGCCAACGTCCTGACTTTC
TRBJ2-6	NA	18	NA	TRBV6-2/TRBV6-3	CASSYLASNTPVANVLTF	TGTGCCAGCAGTTATCTAGCGTCAAATACCCCCGTAGCCAACGTCCTGACTTTC
TRBJ2-1	NA	14	many	TRBV6-5	CASSYRYPDNEQFF	TGTGCCAGCAGTTATAGATACCCGGACAATGAGCAGTTCTTC
TRBJ2-3	TRBD2	13	many	TRBV29-1	CSASSGITDTQYF	TGCAGCGCCTCTAGCGGAATAACAGATACGCAGTATTTT
TRBJ2-6	NA	15	many	TRBV5-5	CASSNYPSGANVLTF	TGTGCCAGCAGCAACTACCCCTCTGGGGCCAACGTCCTGACTTTC
TRBJ1-5	NA	13	NA	TRBV2	CACSGDSNQPQHF	TGTGCCTGCTCAGGGGATTCCAATCAGCCCCAGCATTTT
TRBJ1-1	NA	11	many	TRBV30	CAWTRNTEAFF	TGTGCCTGGACCCGTAACACTGAAGCTTTCTTT
TRBJ2-1	TRBD2	14	many	TRBV11-2	CASSRTSGSREQFF	TGTGCCAGCAGTCGGACTAGCGGGAGTAGAGAGCAGTTCTTC
TRBJ2-1	TRBD2	18	many	TRBV10-3	CAISETSGSSGTYNEQFF	TGTGCCATCAGTGAGACTAGCGGGAGTAGTGGAACCTACAATGAGCAGTTCTTC
TRBJ1-3	NA	13	many	TRBV29-1	CSVERGRGNTIYF	TGCAGCGTTGAACGGGGCAGGGGAAACACCATATATTTT
TRBJ1-1	NA	16	NA	TRBV2	CASSRLLQGSGTEAFF	TGTGCCAGCAGCCGCCTACTGCAGGGGTCGGGCACTGAAGCTTTCTTT
TRBJ2-2	NA	17	many	TRBV12-3/TRBV12-4	CASSLAHGSGNTGELFF	TGTGCCAGCAGTTTAGCGCATGGTAGCGGGAACACCGGGGAGCTGTTTTTT
TRBJ2-1	NA	16	few	TRBV11-2	CASTPMGHSSYNEQFF	TGTGCCAGCACCCCCATGGGACATAGCTCCTACAATGAGCAGTTCTTC
TRBJ1-2	NA	13	many	TRBV5-6	CASSLRGYYGYTF	TGTGCCAGCAGCTTGAGGGGTTACTATGGCTACACCTTC
TRBJ2-2	NA	15	many	TRBV6-4	CASTVGEPHTGELFF	TGTGCCAGCACCGTGGGGGAGCCCCACACCGGGGAGCTGTTTTTT
TRBJ1-6	NA	15	few	TRBV6-1	CASSGAGLFNSPLHF	TGTGCCAGCAGCGGGGCGGGGCTTTTTAATTCACCCCTCCACTTT
TRBJ1-1	NA	15	NA	TRBV19	CASSIEAGANAEAFF	TGTGCCAGTAGTATAGAGGCAGGGGCGAACGCTGAAGCTTTCTTT
TRBJ2-3	TRBD1	15	many	TRBV15	CATSRLQGSTDTQYF	TGTGCCACCAGCAGGTTACAGGGGTCCACAGATACGCAGTATTTT
TRBJ2-1	NA	19	many	TRBV5-1	CASNPETAYTWSSYNEQFF	TGCGCCAGCAACCCCGAGACGGCGTATACGTGGAGCTCCTACAATGAGCAGTTCTTC
TRBJ2-3	NA	12	many	TRBV6-6	CASSYVADTQYF	TGTGCCAGCAGTTACGTCGCAGATACGCAGTATTTT
TRBJ2-1	TRBD2	14	NA	TRBV20-1	CSARGAGGPGEQFF	TGCAGTGCTAGGGGAGCGGGAGGGCCCGGTGAGCAGTTCTTC
TRBJ1-2	NA	14	many	TRBV5-4	CASSLSGQNYGYTF	TGTGCCAGCAGCTTAAGTGGACAGAACTATGGCTACACCTTC
TRBJ1-1	TRBD1	14	many	TRBV20-1	CSAPRQGGDTEAFF	TGCAGTGCTCCTAGACAGGGTGGGGACACTGAAGCTTTCTTT
TRBJ2-7	NA	15	many	TRBV29-1	CSVQTIGRGPYEQYF	TGCAGCGTTCAAACGATCGGCAGGGGTCCCTACGAGCAGTACTTC
TRBJ2-7	NA	14	many	TRBV12-3/TRBV12-4	CASSLDSPSYEQYF	TGTGCCAGCAGTTTAGACAGCCCCTCCTACGAGCAGTACTTC
TRBJ1-4	TRBD1	15	many	TRBV5-1	CASSPRGQGEEKLFF	TGCGCCAGCAGCCCACGCGGACAGGGGGAGGAAAAACTGTTTTTT
TRBJ1-2	NA	15	many	TRBV12-3/TRBV12-4	CASSLRALANYGYTF	TGTGCCAGCAGTTTGAGGGCTTTAGCTAACTATGGCTACACCTTC
TRBJ2-1	NA	12	many	TRBV7-8	CASSLTLNEQFF	TGTGCCAGCAGCTTAACCCTCAATGAGCAGTTCTTC
TRBJ1-6	NA	18	many	TRBV5-1	CASSPVGRGSSYNSPLHF	TGCGCCAGCAGCCCGGTGGGCAGAGGGAGCTCCTATAATTCACCCCTCCACTTT
TRBJ2-1	TRBD2	15	many	TRBV9	CASSPTSGADNEQFF	TGTGCCAGCAGCCCAACTAGCGGGGCTGACAATGAGCAGTTCTTC
TRBJ1-5	NA	14	many	TRBV5-1	CASSLGARGQPQHF	TGCGCCAGCAGCTTGGGAGCCAGGGGTCAGCCCCAGCATTTT
TRBJ2-7	NA	14	many	TRBV6-5	CASSYSQGFYEQYF	TGTGCCAGCAGTTACTCGCAGGGCTTCTACGAGCAGTACTTC
TRBJ2-5	NA	14	many	TRBV5-1	CASSKGPNQETQYF	TGCGCCAGCAGCAAGGGACCGAACCAAGAGACCCAGTACTTC
TRBJ2-3	NA	16	many	TRBV2	CASSEQGSLGTDTQYF	TGTGCCAGCAGTGAGCAGGGTTCGCTGGGCACAGATACGCAGTATTTT
TRBJ2-5	NA	13	NA	TRBV12-3/TRBV12-4	CASSGQLQETQYF	TGTGCCAGCAGTGGACAGTTACAAGAGACCCAGTACTTC
TRBJ2-7	NA	15	many	TRBV14	CASSPTGANLYEQYF	TGTGCCAGCAGCCCCACGGGGGCGAACCTCTACGAGCAGTACTTC
TRBJ1-5	NA	15	many	TRBV19	CASSIGVASNQPQHF	TGTGCCAGTAGTATAGGGGTAGCTAGCAATCAGCCCCAGCATTTT
TRBJ2-5	TRBD2	16	many	TRBV5-1	CASSPKAGPTWETQYF	TGCGCCAGCAGCCCCAAAGCGGGGCCAACCTGGGAGACCCAGTACTTC
TRBJ2-1	TRBD2	17	many	TRBV28	CASSSGLAGAYNNEQFF	TGTGCCAGCAGTTCGGGACTAGCGGGAGCCTATAACAATGAGCAGTTCTTC
TRBJ2-3	NA	12	many	TRBV29-1	CSVEDYLDTQYF	TGCAGCGTGGAAGACTATTTGGATACGCAGTATTTT
TRBJ2-3	NA	14	many	TRBV5-1	CASSPNYNTDTQYF	TGCGCCAGCAGCCCTAACTACAACACAGATACGCAGTATTTT
TRBJ2-7	TRBD2	13	many	TRBV29-1	CSVGLAGGYEQYF	TGCAGCGTTGGGCTAGCGGGAGGCTACGAGCAGTACTTC
TRBJ2-1	TRBD2	14	many	TRBV4-1	CASSYGGAGNEQFF	TGCGCCAGCAGCTACGGGGGGGCTGGCAATGAGCAGTTCTTC
TRBJ2-7	TRBD2	14	few	TRBV5-5	CASSMSGGSYEQYF	TGTGCCAGCAGTATGAGCGGGGGTTCCTACGAGCAGTACTTC
TRBJ1-1	NA	12	NA	TRBV30	CAWREVRGEAFF	TGTGCCTGGAGAGAGGTGAGAGGTGAAGCTTTCTTT
TRBJ1-1	NA	14	many	TRBV29-1	CSVTAGGENTEAFF	TGCAGCGTAACGGCCGGAGGGGAGAACACTGAAGCTTTCTTT
TRBJ2-5	NA	16	many	TRBV6-5	CASSYTASVPGGAQYF	TGTGCCAGCAGTTATACGGCGTCTGTTCCCGGTGGGGCCCAGTACTTC
TRBJ2-2	NA	14	many	TRBV20-1	CSAQDGQNTGELFF	TGCAGTGCCCAGGACGGACAGAACACCGGGGAGCTGTTTTTT
TRBJ1-1	NA	13	many	TRBV7-2	CASSRDRTDEAFF	TGTGCCAGCAGCCGGGATAGGACGGACGAAGCTTTCTTT
TRBJ2-6	NA	15	many	TRBV29-1	CSARPAGAGANVLTF	TGCAGCGCGCGCCCAGCAGGGGCTGGGGCCAACGTCCTGACTTTC
TRBJ2-7	NA	14	few	TRBV7-9	CASSQGRGSNEQYF	TGTGCCAGCAGCCAAGGACGGGGATCTAACGAGCAGTACTTC
TRBJ2-1	NA	17	many	TRBV19	CASSISEPGLPRDEQFF	TGTGCCAGTAGTATCTCCGAACCGGGACTCCCCAGGGATGAGCAGTTCTTC